Presented here are 7 T cell receptor beta chains from one specimen sequenced in a study of CD8 T cells in Susac syndrome (dated by TCRdb to about 2019). Library generation was performed with the immunoSEQ multiplex PCR assay. RNA was extracted with the RNeasy kit and roughly 0.5 to 1 ug was reverse transcribed using random hexamers. TCRdb cleaned the public reads at Q25 with fastp, built clones with MiXCR and kept in-frame beta chains. Duplicate CDR3 protein sequences are folded into a single record with the most common DNA and genes. The sample has over 95,000 distinct CDR3 sequences on record, about 90% of them singletons. Together, the top ten hold 0.14% of the sample. Sequencing used CD4+ T cells from PBMCs. These receptors were collected from a human donor in good health.

V gene TRBV7-9 combines with J gene TRBJ2-2; TRBD1 matches 11 bases. The CDR3 length is 19 residues. J lost 5 bases, V lost 4 bases, and 15 bases had no gene match. Germline V gene sequence: CDR1 SEHNR, CDR2 FQNEAQ (reference sequence). The CDR3 nucleotides read TGTGCCAGCAGCTCTTTTATGGACAGGGGGCAAATTGCAACCGGGGAGCTGTTTTTT. It yields the protein CASSSFMDRGQIATGELFF.

The gene calls are TRBV3-1 and TRBJ1-6; D possibly corresponds to TRBD1 (6 bases). The germline gives CDR1 LGHDT, CDR2 YNNKEL (reference sequence). Trimming shortened V by 3 bases and J by 9 bases, and 18 bases separated the two germline ends. This CDR3 comprises 16 residues. The CDR3 loop is CASSQGLGGALSPLHF. The CDR3 DNA follows: TGTGCCAGCAGCCAGGGGCTCGGGGGGGCGCTTTCACCCCTCCACTTT.

The gene calls are TRBV13 and TRBJ2-3; D perhaps matches TRBD2 (6 bases). The CDR3 totals 17 residues. With 0 bases removed from V and 2 bases from J, the gap between germline ends came to 15 bases. Germline V gene lookup returns CDR1 PRHDT and CDR2 FYEKMQ (reference sequence). The CDR3 is CASSLGQDSGVTDTQYF. The CDR3 DNA sequence: TGTGCCAGCAGCTTAGGCCAAGATAGCGGAGTCACAGATACGCAGTATTTT.

Here the CDR3 reads CASRMGGEQYF. CDR3 DNA: TGTGCCAGCCGAATGGGTGGCGAGCAGTACTTC. The chain employs TRBV25-1 and TRBJ2-7; D not certain. This CDR3 has 11 residues. Trimming took 8 bases from V and 6 from J, leaving 11 bases between them. Germline V gene sequence: CDR1 MGHDK, CDR2 SYGVNS.

The rearrangement uses TRBV4-1 and TRBJ1-1; D ambiguous. Germline CDR1 reads MGHRA; CDR2 reads YSYEKL. V was trimmed by 0 bases and J by 3 bases, leaving 8 bases between them. The CDR3 loop spans 14 amino acids. CDR3 bases: TGCGCCAGCAGCCAAGATGAGGTTTACACTGAAGCTTTCTTT. Encoded protein: CASSQDEVYTEAFF.

V is TRBV7-2 and J is TRBJ2-7; tentative D call: TRBD2 (6 bases). The CDR3 consists of 13 residues. In germline, CDR1 is SGHTA, CDR2 FQGNSA. Trimming left V 3 bases short and J 4 bases short, with 10 bases between. This chain's CDR3 is CASSFGGRYEQYF. The CDR3 region has the DNA TGTGCCAGCAGCTTCGGAGGGAGATACGAGCAGTACTTC.

The chain uses TRBV4-1 and TRBJ1-1; D uncertain. Germline V CDR1 and CDR2: MGHRA, YSYEKL. This CDR3 is built from 15 residues. V lost 0 bases, J lost 2 bases, and 10 bases lay in between. The CDR3 nucleotides are TGCGCCAGCAGCCAAGATCCTAGCGGTAACACTGAAGCTTTCTTT. This translates into CASSQDPSGNTEAFF.